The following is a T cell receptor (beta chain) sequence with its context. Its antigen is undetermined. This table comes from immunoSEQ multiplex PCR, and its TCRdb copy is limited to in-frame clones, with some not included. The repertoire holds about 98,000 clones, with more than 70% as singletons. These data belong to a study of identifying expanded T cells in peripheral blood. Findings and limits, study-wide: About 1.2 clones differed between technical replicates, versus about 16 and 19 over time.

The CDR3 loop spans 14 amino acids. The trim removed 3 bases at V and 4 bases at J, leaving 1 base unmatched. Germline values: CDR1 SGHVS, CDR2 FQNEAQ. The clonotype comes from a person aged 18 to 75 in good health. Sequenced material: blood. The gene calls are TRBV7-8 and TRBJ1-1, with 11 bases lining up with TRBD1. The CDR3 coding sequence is TGTGCCAGCAGCTTGGACAGGGGGCCCACTGAAGCTTTCTTT. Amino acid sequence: CASSLDRGPTEAFF.